This passage covers 17 T cell receptor beta chains from one sample sequenced in a study of neurological immune-mediated disorders. Via MiXCR, TCRdb re-called the 5' RACE reads, giving one row per CDR3 protein. The sample includes 25,000 to 35,000 distinct CDR3 sequences, 15% seen only once; the top ten take 25% to 35%. The sequencing sample was made of PBMCs. Receptors were obtained from a man between 65 and 79 years old in good health.

This clonotype was observed many times. This sequence joins TRBV20-1 and TRBJ1-5; a weak D match, TRBD1 (6 bases). CDR3 length equals 14 residues. V dropped 4 bases and J dropped 0 bases, with 10 bases sitting between them. Looked up from germline, CDR1 is DFQATT and CDR2 is SNEGSKA (reference sequence). The DNA of the CDR3 is TGCAGTGCTAAAGGACAGACTAGCAATCAGCCCCAGCATTTT. Translation gives CSAKGQTSNQPQHF.

This clonotype was recorded at least ten times. The chain employs TRBV20-1 and TRBJ1-2, with a tentative D call TRBD1 (5 bases). V was shortened by 0 bases and J by 6 bases, with 14 bases between the two germline ends. Germline loops: CDR1 DFQATT, CDR2 SNEGSKA (reference sequence). The CDR3 covers 14 residues. CDR3 sequence (DNA): TGCAGTGCTAGAGATCAACGGCAGGGCGATGGCTACACCTTC. Its translation is CSARDQRQGDGYTF.

This clonotype occurred many times. The chain uses TRBV20-1 and TRBJ2-1; D might be TRBD1 (7 bases). Germline V gives CDR1 DFQATT, CDR2 SNEGSKA (reference sequence). This CDR3 has 17 residues. The V end was cut by 1 base, the J end by 1 base, with 17 bases between. DNA for the CDR3: TGCAGTGCTAGAGTCCCAGGGGGGAAAAGGTCCTACAATGAGCAGTTCTTC. Its protein is CSARVPGGKRSYNEQFF.

This clonotype was detected ten times or more. The chain joins TRBV28 to TRBJ2-3; 8 bases map to TRBD1. The CDR3 contains 14 residues. Per germline, CDR1 MDHEN and CDR2 SYDVKM. With V trimmed by 5 bases and J by 4 bases, 5 bases remained unmatched. CDR3 in amino acids: CASSGGQAPDTQYF. The CDR3 DNA follows: TGTGCCAGCAGTGGGGGACAGGCCCCAGATACGCAGTATTTT. The full variable domain, with the rest looked up from reference TRBV28 and TRBJ2-3, is DVKVTQSSRYLVKRTGEKVFLECVQDMDHENMFWYRQDPGLGLRLIYFSYDVKMKEKGDIPEGYSVSREKKERFSLILESASTNQTSMYLCASSGGQAPDTQYFGPGTRLTVL.

In this sample, this clonotype turned up many times. This chain joins TRBV4-3 and TRBJ1-2; D possibly corresponds to TRBD1 (5 bases). With 3 bases removed from V and 7 bases from J, the gap between germline ends came to 21 bases. The CDR3 consists of 16 residues. The germline CDR1 and CDR2 sequences are LGHNA and YSLEER. CDR3 sequence: CASSQGRQILLGGYTF. The CDR3 DNA is TGCGCCAGCAGCCAGGGCCGACAGATCCTCCTTGGTGGCTACACCTTC.

This clonotype was found many times. The chain is built from TRBV20-1 and TRBJ1-1; the D is unclear. V shed 1 base and J shed 4 bases, with 16 bases lying between them. This CDR3 spans 15 amino acids. Germline CDR1 reads DFQATT; CDR2 reads SNEGSKA (reference sequence). As DNA, the CDR3 is TGCAGTGCTAGAGCCGCGGGCCCGGTCCGCACTGAAGCTTTCTTT. Residues: CSARAAGPVRTEAFF.

This clonotype was seen at least ten times. The gene calls are TRBV7-3 and TRBJ2-4; D might be TRBD1 (5 bases). Germline V gene lookup returns CDR1 SGHTA and CDR2 FQGTGA. This CDR3 comprises 14 residues. Deletions cut 3 bases from V and 5 bases from J, with 11 bases between. The CDR3 nucleotides are TGTGCCAGCAGCTTGGGGCCAATGGAAAACATTCAGTACTTC. The encoded protein is CASSLGPMENIQYF.

The chain has TRBV20-1 and TRBJ2-3; D might be TRBD1 or TRBD2, each matching 5 bases. Trimming cost V 6 bases and J 5 bases, with 18 bases left between them. The CDR3 runs 14 residues. CDR1 and CDR2 from the germline V gene are DFQATT and SNEGSKA (reference sequence). In nucleotides, the CDR3 is TGCAGTGCGCCAGGTGGAGCTGGGGGAGATACGCAGTATTTT. Protein product: CSAPGGAGGDTQYF.

This clonotype was recorded many times. This sequence joins TRBV12-3 or TRBV12-4 and TRBJ1-5; D is undetermined. The CDR3 runs 16 residues. V was trimmed by 5 bases and J by 0 bases, leaving 14 bases between them. The CDR3 region has the DNA TGTGCCAGCAGTAGCACACGTTATTCTAGCAATCAGCCCCAGCATTTT. It is translated as CASSSTRYSSNQPQHF.

The table lists this clonotype with many counts. V usage is TRBV27 and J usage is TRBJ2-2, with 11 bases fitting TRBD2. The V gene's germline CDR1 is MNHEY and CDR2 SMNVEV (reference sequence). The CDR3 has 15 amino acids. The V segment lost 6 bases and the J segment 4 bases; nucleotides outside the gene matches: 4. The DNA of the CDR3 is TGTGCCAGCAGCCCCGGGACTAGCGGCACCGGGGAGCTGTTTTTT. Its translation: CASSPGTSGTGELFF.

This clonotype was counted ten times or more. This chain joins TRBV7-2 and TRBJ2-7; no reliable D call. V lost 5 bases and J 1 base, leaving 12 bases between the germline ends. CDR3 length: 14 amino acids. The germline CDR1 and CDR2 sequences are SGHTA and FQGNSA. Written as DNA, the CDR3 is TGTGCCAGCAGCCCGGCCGTCACTTCCTACGAGCAGTACTTC. Translating it yields CASSPAVTSYEQYF.

Many counts were recorded for this clonotype. This chain links TRBV5-1 with TRBJ1-2, with 8 positions matching TRBD1. Germline CDR1 is SGHRS and CDR2 is YFSETQ. This CDR3 is built from 14 residues. V was clipped by 3 bases and J by 5 bases; unmatched bases: 6. The CDR3 coding sequence is TGCGCCAGCAGCTCAGGACAGGGCCCTTATGGCTACACCTTC. It yields the protein CASSSGQGPYGYTF.

This clonotype appeared many times. CDR3 protein: CASSRAGGDSPLHF. DNA of the CDR3: TGTGCCAGCAGCCGCGCAGGGGGTGATTCACCCCTCCACTTT. V gene TRBV3-1 combines with J gene TRBJ1-6; 7 bases are a match to TRBD1. The CDR3 contains 14 residues. Unmatched junction bases numbered 5, after V lost 4 bases and J lost 8 bases. Germline V gives CDR1 LGHDT, CDR2 YNNKEL (reference sequence).

This clonotype was detected ten times or more. The V gene is TRBV7-8, the J gene TRBJ2-7; D gene unclear. The CDR3 loop spans 14 amino acids. The V end was cut by 4 bases, the J end by 3 bases, with 13 bases between. CDR1 and CDR2 from the germline V gene are SGHVS and FQNEAQ. In DNA, the CDR3 is TGTGCCAGCAGCTCGACCACACCGCACTACGAGCAGTACTTC. As protein: CASSSTTPHYEQYF.

V and J are TRBV12-3 or TRBV12-4 and TRBJ1-4, with D possibly being TRBD1 (5 bases). With 4 bases removed from V and 5 bases from J, the gap between germline ends came to 17 bases. The CDR3 totals 16 residues. The CDR3 coding sequence is TGTGCCAGCAGTTCCCCACGTAGGGGCGGGAATGAAAAACTGTTTTTT. Translation: CASSSPRRGGNEKLFF.

In this sample, this clonotype turned up many times. The V and J genes are TRBV10-3 and TRBJ2-3; 10 nucleotides match TRBD2. J was trimmed by 4 bases and V by 8 bases; bases with no gene match: 6. CDR3 size: 14 residues. Germline loops: CDR1 ENHRY, CDR2 SYGVKD. For the CDR3, the DNA is TGTGCCATCTCCTCTAGCGGGGGTCCAGATACGCAGTATTTT. Its translation: CAISSSGGPDTQYF.

This clonotype has a count of ten or more. The chain recombines TRBV29-1 with TRBJ1-2, with unresolved D. The ends were cut back, 7 bases at V and 3 bases at J, with 9 bases in the middle. Germline CDR1 and CDR2: SQVTM and ANQGSEA. The CDR3 loop spans 11 amino acids. CDR3 region: CSGGLDYGYTF. CDR3 coding DNA: TGCAGCGGCGGGCTAGACTATGGCTACACCTTC.